This T cell receptor (beta chain) stems from a study of vaccination and CD4 T cells after COVID-19. CD4+ T cells that had been cultured provided DNA sequenced with the Oncomine TCR Beta short-read assay. TCRdb redid the calling of the PCR reads with MiXCR, one entry per CDR3 protein. The sample shows some 22,000 distinct CDR3 sequences, 58% of them seen only once. Treatment denoted: approximately 11-day PBMC culture with coronavirus spike peptide pools or control peptides (ViraFEST assay). Per the germline V gene, CDR1 is DFQATT and CDR2 is SNEGSKA (reference sequence). V shed 1 base and J shed 9 bases, with 10 bases lying between them. This CDR3 comprises 12 residues. A remark on this clonotype: Its antigen is not known.

Sequencing was carried out using CD4+ T cells from blood, cultured in vitro. V is TRBV20-1 and J is TRBJ2-1; D uncertain. This clonotype was obtained from a human donor who had recovered from COVID-19. The CDR3 here is CSARGKFAEQFF. The CDR3, as DNA: TGCAGTGCTAGAGGTAAATTTGCTGAGCAGTTCTTC.